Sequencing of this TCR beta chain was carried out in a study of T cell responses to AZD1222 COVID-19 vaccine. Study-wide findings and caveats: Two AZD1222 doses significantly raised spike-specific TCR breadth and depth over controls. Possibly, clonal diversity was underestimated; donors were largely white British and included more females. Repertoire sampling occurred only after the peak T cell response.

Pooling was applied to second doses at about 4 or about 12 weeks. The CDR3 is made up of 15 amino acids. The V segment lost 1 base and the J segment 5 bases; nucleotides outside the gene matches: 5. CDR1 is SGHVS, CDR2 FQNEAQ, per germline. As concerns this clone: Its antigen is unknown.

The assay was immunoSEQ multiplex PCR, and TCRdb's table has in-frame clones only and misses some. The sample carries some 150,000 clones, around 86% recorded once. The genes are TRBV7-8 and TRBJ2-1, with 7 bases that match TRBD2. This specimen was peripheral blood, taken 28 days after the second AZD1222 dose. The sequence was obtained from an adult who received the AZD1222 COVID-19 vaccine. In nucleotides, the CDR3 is TGTGCCAGCAGCTTAGGCGGGAGCGGACACAATGAGCAGTTCTTC. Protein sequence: CASSLGGSGHNEQFF. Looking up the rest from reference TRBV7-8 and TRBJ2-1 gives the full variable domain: GAGVSQSPRYKVAKRGQDVALRCDPISGHVSLFWYQQALGQGPEFLTYFQNEAQLDKSGLPSDRFFAERPEGSVSTLKIQRTQQEDSAVYLCASSLGGSGHNEQFFGPGTRLTVL.